Each of the 10 T cell receptor beta chains below was sequenced from the same sample in a study of cytomegalovirus exposure and HLA in healthy donors. PCR used 60 Vbeta primers and 13 Jbeta primers. Using immunoSEQ multiplex PCR, the repertoire was profiled, and TCRdb retains in-frame clones only, with some absent. This sample has around 200,000 clones, with 70% to 85% found just once. Sequences were obtained from PBMCs. These receptors came from a girl aged 2 to 9 in good health and CMV-seronegative.

The CDR3 here is CASSGTGGHYGYTF. The CDR3 DNA reads TGTGCCAGTAGTGGGACAGGGGGCCACTATGGCTACACCTTC. This rearrangement joins TRBV19 to TRBJ1-2; 12 bases line up with TRBD1. Germline assignment: CDR1 LNHDA and CDR2 SQIVND (reference sequence). The CDR3 covers 14 residues. V was clipped by 5 bases and J by 3 bases; unmatched bases: 1.

The chain recombines TRBV5-1 with TRBJ2-1; 11 bases match TRBD2. CDR3 size: 15 residues. Germline loops: CDR1 SGHRS, CDR2 YFSETQ. Trimming removed 1 base from V and 7 bases from J; junction bases left unmatched: 4. This CDR3 is CASSLSASGGNEQFF. The CDR3 DNA sequence: TGCGCCAGCAGCTTGTCGGCTAGCGGGGGGAATGAGCAGTTCTTC.

The genes are TRBV7-4 and TRBJ1-5, with D tentatively TRBD1 (5 bases). CDR1 and CDR2 from the germline V gene are SGHVT and SQSDAQ. This CDR3 contains 16 residues. V dropped 1 base and J dropped 0 bases, with 10 bases sitting between them. CDR3 in amino acids: CASSLGGGNSNQPQHF. The DNA of the CDR3 is TGTGCCAGCAGCTTAGGTGGGGGGAATAGCAATCAGCCCCAGCATTTT.

The chain uses TRBV6-6 and TRBJ1-2, with D tentatively TRBD1 (5 bases). The V end was cut by 8 bases, the J end by 6 bases, with 22 bases between. The CDR3 consists of 15 residues. Germline assignment: CDR1 MNHNY and CDR2 SVGAGI (reference sequence). CDR3 coding DNA: TGTGCCAGCCTCCCCCTCCCCCTAGGGGTGAATGGCTACACCTTC. Translating gives CASLPLPLGVNGYTF.

The V gene is TRBV19, the J gene TRBJ1-5; D not certain. V shed 3 bases and J shed 8 bases, with 8 bases lying between them. Germline CDR1 is LNHDA and CDR2 is SQIVND (reference sequence). The CDR3 contains 12 residues. The DNA for the CDR3 is TGTGCCAGTAGTATTCCGGGAGAGCCCCAGCATTTT. This sequence encodes CASSIPGEPQHF.

This chain connects TRBV4-1 to TRBJ1-5; D is unresolved. CDR3 length: 18 amino acids. V lost 0 bases, J lost 3 bases, and 18 bases lay in between. Germline V gene sequence: CDR1 MGHRA, CDR2 YSYEKL. The CDR3 loop is CASSQEGGRGAPNQPQHF. In DNA form, the CDR3 reads TGCGCCAGCAGCCAAGAGGGAGGCCGGGGTGCCCCCAATCAGCCCCAGCATTTT.

This chain uses TRBV7-9 with TRBJ1-1, with D maybe TRBD1 (5 bases). Trimming left V 1 base short and J 3 bases short, with 9 bases between. The CDR3 loop spans 14 amino acids. Germline assignment: CDR1 SEHNR and CDR2 FQNEAQ (reference sequence). The CDR3 protein is CASSLVRTHTEAFF. CDR3 nucleotide sequence: TGTGCCAGCAGCTTAGTAAGGACACACACTGAAGCTTTCTTT.

The chain recombines TRBV4-1 with TRBJ2-4; tentatively, D is TRBD1 (5 bases). V gave up 0 bases and J gave up 7 bases, with 7 bases separating them. This CDR3 has 13 amino acids. CDR1 is MGHRA and CDR2 is YSYEKL in the germline V gene. The CDR3 DNA follows: TGCGCCAGCAGCCAAGAGGGGCAGAACATTCAGTACTTC. Its protein is CASSQEGQNIQYF.

This clone has more than one count but fewer than ten. The rearrangement joins TRBV5-4 to TRBJ2-1, with D perhaps matching TRBD2 (5 bases). V lost 0 bases and J 8 bases, leaving 15 bases between the germline ends. In germline, CDR1 is SGHNT, CDR2 YYREEE (reference sequence). The CDR3 contains 15 residues. The CDR3 region has the DNA TGTGCCAGCAGCTTGGAGGCTAAGAGGGCGGATGAGCAGTTCTTC. Its translation is CASSLEAKRADEQFF. Full variable domain (remainder filled in from reference TRBV5-4 and TRBJ2-1): ETGVTQSPTHLIKTRGQQVTLRCSSQSGHNTVSWYQQALGQGPQFIFQYYREEENGRGNFPPRFSGLQFPNYSSELNVNALELDDSALYLCASSLEAKRADEQFFGPGTRLTVL.

The chain has TRBV7-9 and TRBJ2-2, with TRBD1 as a possible D gene (6 bases). Germline CDR1 SEHNR, CDR2 FQNEAQ (reference sequence). V was shortened by 3 bases and J by 3 bases, with 11 bases between the two germline ends. CDR3 length equals 15 residues. The CDR3 loop is CASSLGAGDTGELFF. CDR3 sequence (DNA): TGTGCCAGCAGCTTGGGGGCGGGCGACACCGGGGAGCTGTTTTTT.